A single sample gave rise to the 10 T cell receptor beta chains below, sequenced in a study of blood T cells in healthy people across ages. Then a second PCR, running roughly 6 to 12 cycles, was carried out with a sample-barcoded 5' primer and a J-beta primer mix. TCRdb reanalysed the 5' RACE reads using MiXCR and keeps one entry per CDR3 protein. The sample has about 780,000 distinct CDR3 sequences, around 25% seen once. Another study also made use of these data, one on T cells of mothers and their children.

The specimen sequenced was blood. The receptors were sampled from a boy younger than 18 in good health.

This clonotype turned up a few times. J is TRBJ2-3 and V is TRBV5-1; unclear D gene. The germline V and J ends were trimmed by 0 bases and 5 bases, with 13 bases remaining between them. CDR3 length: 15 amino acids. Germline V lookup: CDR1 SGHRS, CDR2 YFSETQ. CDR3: CASSLAAGSVDTQYF. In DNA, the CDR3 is TGCGCCAGCAGCTTGGCGGCAGGATCGGTAGATACGCAGTATTTT.

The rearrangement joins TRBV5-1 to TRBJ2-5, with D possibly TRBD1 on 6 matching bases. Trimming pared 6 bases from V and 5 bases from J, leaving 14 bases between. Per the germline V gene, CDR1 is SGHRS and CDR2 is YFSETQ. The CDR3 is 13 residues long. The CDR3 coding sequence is TGCGCCAGCACCCAACAGGGAAGCGAGACCCAGTACTTC. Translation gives CASTQQGSETQYF.

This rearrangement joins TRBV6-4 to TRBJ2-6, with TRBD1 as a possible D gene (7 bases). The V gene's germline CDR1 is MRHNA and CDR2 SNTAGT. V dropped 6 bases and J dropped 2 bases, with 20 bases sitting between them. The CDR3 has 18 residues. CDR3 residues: CASSPQGGFVAGANVLTF. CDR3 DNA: TGTGCCAGCAGCCCCCAGGGGGGTTTCGTGGCTGGGGCCAACGTCCTGACTTTC.

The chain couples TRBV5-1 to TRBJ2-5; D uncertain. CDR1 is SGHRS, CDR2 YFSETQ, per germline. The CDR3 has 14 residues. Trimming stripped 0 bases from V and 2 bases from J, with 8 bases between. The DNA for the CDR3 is TGCGCCAGCAGCTTGGCGGCGGAACAAGAGACCCAGTACTTC. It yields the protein CASSLAAEQETQYF. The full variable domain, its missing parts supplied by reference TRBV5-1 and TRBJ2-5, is KAGVTQTPRYLIKTRGQQVTLSCSPISGHRSVSWYQQTPGQGLQFLFEYFSETQRNKGNFPGRFSGRQFSNSRSEMNVSTLELGDSALYLCASSLAAEQETQYFGPGTRLLVL.

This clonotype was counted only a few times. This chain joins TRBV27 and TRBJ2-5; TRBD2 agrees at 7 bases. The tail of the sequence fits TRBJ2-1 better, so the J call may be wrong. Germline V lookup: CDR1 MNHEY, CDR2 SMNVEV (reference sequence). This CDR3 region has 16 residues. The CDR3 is CASSFTAGVRGNEQFF. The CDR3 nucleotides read TGTGCCAGCAGTTTTACCGCGGGGGTTCGGGGCAATGAGCAGTTCTTC.

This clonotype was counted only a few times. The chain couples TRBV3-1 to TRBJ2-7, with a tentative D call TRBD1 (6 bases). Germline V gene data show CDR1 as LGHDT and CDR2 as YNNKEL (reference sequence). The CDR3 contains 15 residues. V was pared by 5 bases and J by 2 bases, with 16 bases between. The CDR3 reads CASSDRRGIAYEQYF. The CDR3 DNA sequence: TGTGCCAGCAGCGACAGGAGAGGAATAGCCTACGAGCAGTACTTC.

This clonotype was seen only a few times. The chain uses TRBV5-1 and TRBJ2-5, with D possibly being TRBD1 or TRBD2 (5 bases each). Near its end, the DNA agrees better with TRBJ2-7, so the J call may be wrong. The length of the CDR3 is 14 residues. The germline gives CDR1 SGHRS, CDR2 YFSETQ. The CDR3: CASSLKGRNYEQYF. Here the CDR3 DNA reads TGCGCCAGCAGCTTGAAGGGACGGAACTACGAGCAGTACTTC.

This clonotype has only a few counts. CDR3 region: CASSFTGGPLDEQFF. CDR3 in DNA: TGTGCCAGCAGCTTTACGGGGGGGCCTCTTGATGAGCAGTTCTTC. The genes are TRBV7-9 and TRBJ2-1; 8 nucleotides match TRBD2. Germline lookup yields CDR1 SEHNR and CDR2 FQNEAQ (reference sequence). The CDR3 extends over 15 amino acids. Germline trimming cut 3 bases from V and 8 bases from J; bases unmatched to any gene: 9.

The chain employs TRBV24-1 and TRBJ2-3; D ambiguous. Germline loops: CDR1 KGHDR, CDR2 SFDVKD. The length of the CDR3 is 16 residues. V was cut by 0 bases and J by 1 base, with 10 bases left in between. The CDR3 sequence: CATSDLEFGGTDTQYF. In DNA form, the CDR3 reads TGTGCCACCAGTGATTTGGAGTTTGGGGGCACAGATACGCAGTATTTT.

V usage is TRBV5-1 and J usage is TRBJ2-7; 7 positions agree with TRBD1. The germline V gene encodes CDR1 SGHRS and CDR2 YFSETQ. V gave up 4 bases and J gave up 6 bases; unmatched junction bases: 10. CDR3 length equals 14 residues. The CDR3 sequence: CASSVRDSGFEQYF. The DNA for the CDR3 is TGCGCCAGCAGCGTCCGGGACAGCGGCTTCGAGCAGTACTTC.